Following are 2 T cell receptor beta chains from one sample sequenced in a study of cytomegalovirus exposure and HLA in healthy donors. PCR was performed using 60 Vbeta and 13 Jbeta primers. The table came from immunoSEQ multiplex PCR; TCRdb's copy has only in-frame clones and leaves some out. In all, the sample yields around 70,000 clones. Sequencing was done on a sample of PBMCs. Every receptor here comes from a boy aged 10-17 years in good health and CMV-seronegative.

The chain uses TRBV10-3 and TRBJ1-5; D not resolved. CDR1 ENHRY and CDR2 SYGVKD come from the germline V gene. This CDR3 spans 12 amino acids. The germline V and J ends were trimmed by 4 bases and 7 bases, with 8 bases remaining between them. CDR3 nucleotides: TGTGCCATCAGTGCAGAGCGCCAGCCCCAGCATTTT. Its translation is CAISAERQPQHF.

The chain is built from TRBV29-1 and TRBJ1-1; 10 nucleotides agree with TRBD1. The J segment lost 0 bases and the V segment lost 0 bases, leaving 7 bases of the junction unmatched. The CDR3 runs 17 residues. Germline CDR1 is SQVTM and CDR2 is ANQGSEA. For the CDR3, the DNA is TGCAGCGTTGAAGATCTTTGGACAGGGGGTATGAACACTGAAGCTTTCTTT. This codes for CSVEDLWTGGMNTEAFF.